This entry lists 2 T cell receptor beta chains sequenced from one sample in a study of blood T cell repertoires in COVID-19. Assay: immunoSEQ multiplex PCR; the TCRdb copy retains only in-frame clones and omits some. Among about 260,000 clones listed, more than 70% were seen once. Sequencing was done on a sample of peripheral blood. Source of these receptors: a woman between 45 and 65 years old with acute or convalescent COVID-19.

This chain connects TRBV5-4 to TRBJ2-3; D is perhaps TRBD2 (5 bases). V lost 4 bases to trimming and J lost 0 bases, with 12 bases between them. There are 15 residues in the CDR3. CDR1 SGHNT and CDR2 YYREEE come from the germline V gene (reference sequence). CDR3 DNA sequence: TGTGCCAGCAGCCGGAACCTAGCTAGCACAGATACGCAGTATTTT. It yields the protein CASSRNLASTDTQYF.

This clone was picked up one time. The rearrangement uses TRBV19 and TRBJ1-5; perhaps TRBD1 as D (5 bases). Germline V gives CDR1 LNHDA, CDR2 SQIVND (reference sequence). The CDR3 sequence is 14 residues long. V lost 3 bases and J lost 5, with 11 bases in between. CDR3 in DNA: TGTGCCAGTAGTATGCAGGGTGGGTATCAGCCCCAGCATTTT. This gives the protein CASSMQGGYQPQHF.